Following are 27 T cell receptor beta chains from one sample sequenced in a study of CD8 T cells in ankylosing spondylitis. Using its own MiXCR run on the 5' RACE reads, TCRdb lists one record per CDR3 protein. The top ten hold around 4.7% of the sample, which has 200,000 or so distinct CDR3 sequences, over 15% seen once. Material for sequencing was blood, either unsorted or a sorted T cell fraction (not recorded which). The receptors were gathered from a male donor under 30 with ankylosing spondylitis or in good health (not recorded which).

V gene TRBV20-1 combines with J gene TRBJ2-2, with 8 bases matching TRBD1. The CDR3 runs to 13 residues. The germline CDR1 and CDR2 sequences are DFQATT and SNEGSKA (reference sequence). After removal of 6 bases from V and 7 bases from J, the junction contained 7 bases not matched to a gene. The CDR3 DNA follows: TGCAGTGCCGGACAGGGTCTAGGCGGGGAGCTGTTTTTT. Protein: CSAGQGLGGELFF.

In this sample, this clonotype turned up many times. This rearrangement joins TRBV5-1 to TRBJ2-7; 8 bases map to TRBD2. Germline-derived CDR1 and CDR2 are SGHRS and YFSETQ. V lost 1 base and J lost 1; bases outside the gene matches: 4. The CDR3 covers 15 residues. In DNA, the CDR3 is TGCGCCAGCAGCTTGTGGGCGGGGGGATCCTACGAGCAGTACTTC. Encoded protein: CASSLWAGGSYEQYF.

This clonotype was picked up many times. The chain couples TRBV5-1 to TRBJ1-1, with a tentative D call TRBD1 (5 bases). The CDR3 spans 18 residues. Trimming removed 2 bases from V and 2 bases from J, with 22 bases in between. Germline V lookup: CDR1 SGHRS, CDR2 YFSETQ. The CDR3: CASSFQAGAGTANTEAFF. In nucleotides, the CDR3 is TGCGCCAGCAGCTTCCAAGCCGGGGCTGGAACGGCAAACACTGAAGCTTTCTTT.

In this sample, this clonotype turned up many times. The chain recombines TRBV12-3 or TRBV12-4 with TRBJ2-2, with TRBD2 matching over 14 bases. V trimming: 6 bases; J trimming: 5 bases; junction bases outside the gene matches: 5. This CDR3 has 16 residues. CDR3 sequence reads: CASRGTSGSGTGELFF. DNA of the CDR3: TGTGCCAGCAGGGGGACTAGCGGGAGTGGAACCGGGGAGCTGTTTTTT.

This clonotype was counted many times. V and J are TRBV20-1 and TRBJ2-2; TRBD2 matches at 14 bases. The trim removed 1 base at V and 5 bases at J, leaving 9 bases unmatched. In germline, CDR1 is DFQATT, CDR2 SNEGSKA (reference sequence). The CDR3 has 18 amino acids. For the CDR3, the DNA is TGCAGTGCTAGAGGTGGACTAGCGGGAGGCTATAGGACCGGGGAGCTGTTTTTT. It encodes CSARGGLAGGYRTGELFF.

The chain links TRBV6-5 to TRBJ1-5; D not resolved. V was clipped by 2 bases and J by 2 bases, with 4 bases between them. Germline CDR1 MNHEY, CDR2 SVGAGI. The CDR3 is 13 amino acids. CDR3 sequence reads: CASSYGGNQPQHF. CDR3 bases: TGTGCCAGCAGTTACGGTGGCAATCAGCCCCAGCATTTT.

This clonotype was seen at least ten times. This chain connects TRBV20-1 to TRBJ2-5, with D maybe TRBD2 (6 bases). The CDR3 consists of 16 residues. The V gene's germline CDR1 is DFQATT and CDR2 SNEGSKA (reference sequence). V shed 8 bases and J shed 1 base, with 23 bases lying between them. The CDR3 spells CSSRGVTGVTQETQYF. CDR3 bases: TGCAGTTCAAGAGGCGTGACGGGAGTCACCCAAGAGACCCAGTACTTC.

This clonotype was detected many times. V gene TRBV7-2 combines with J gene TRBJ2-7; D gene uncertain. There are 14 residues in the CDR3. V was pared by 5 bases and J by 6 bases, with 17 bases between. Germline V gene data show CDR1 as SGHTA and CDR2 as FQGNSA. The CDR3 bases are TGTGCCAGCAGCACCCTTTGGTCCTCGGGCGAGCAGTACTTC. Encoded protein: CASSTLWSSGEQYF.

This clonotype was detected ten times or more. The chain recombines TRBV9 with TRBJ2-7; D is unresolved. V was cut by 0 bases and J by 7 bases, with 2 bases left in between. The CDR3 is made up of 10 amino acids. Germline V gene sequence: CDR1 SGDLS, CDR2 YYNGEE. The CDR3 sequence: CASSVVEQYV. In DNA, the CDR3 is TGTGCCAGCAGCGTAGTGGAGCAGTACGTC.

The J gene is TRBJ2-3, the V gene TRBV29-1; D gene uncertain. This CDR3 spans 10 amino acids. Germline lookup yields CDR1 SQVTM and CDR2 ANQGSEA. Here the CDR3 DNA reads TGCAGTGCCGCGGTAGATACGCAGTATTTT. The encoded protein is CSAAVDTQYF.

This rearrangement joins TRBV20-1 to TRBJ1-3; D unresolved. This CDR3 comprises 14 residues. V was clipped by 1 base and J by 0 bases, with 7 bases between them. The germline gives CDR1 DFQATT, CDR2 SNEGSKA (reference sequence). CDR3 sequence (DNA): TGCAGTGCTAGAGTGGGCTCCTCTGGAAACACCATATATTTT. This translates into CSARVGSSGNTIYF.

CDR3 DNA: TGCAGCGTCTACGGGACAGGCAACAATGAGCAGTTCTTC. It is translated as CSVYGTGNNEQFF. The rearrangement links TRBV29-1 to TRBJ2-1; 8 bases align to TRBD1. Unmatched junction bases numbered 6, after V lost 6 bases and J lost 5 bases. CDR1 is SQVTM, CDR2 ANQGSEA, per germline. The CDR3 consists of 13 residues.

This clonotype occurred many times. The chain has TRBV25-1 and TRBJ2-3; D is possibly TRBD2 (5 bases). The germline V and J ends were trimmed by 2 bases and 10 bases, with 16 bases remaining between them. The length of the CDR3 is 14 residues. Germline lookup yields CDR1 MGHDK and CDR2 SYGVNS. The DNA for the CDR3 is TGTGCCAGCAGTGAAGTCCCCTCGAGGGAGTCGCAGTATTTT. Translation: CASSEVPSRESQYF.

This clonotype showed up many times. The J gene is TRBJ1-6, the V gene TRBV5-6; D unresolved. Germline V gene lookup returns CDR1 SGHDT and CDR2 YYEEEE. Trimming cost V 1 base and J 4 bases, with 9 bases left between them. This CDR3 has 15 residues. As DNA, the CDR3 is TGTGCCAGCAGCTTGTGGGCATCTTATAATTCACCCCTCCACTTT. Its protein product is CASSLWASYNSPLHF.

The chain recombines TRBV27 with TRBJ2-2; TRBD1 matches 7 bases. CDR3 size: 15 residues. J lost 3 bases, V lost 4 bases, and 5 bases had no gene match. Per the germline V gene, CDR1 is MNHEY and CDR2 is SMNVEV (reference sequence). CDR3 sequence: CASSSGTVHTGELFF. The CDR3 DNA sequence: TGTGCCAGCAGTTCCGGGACAGTTCACACCGGGGAGCTGTTTTTT.

This clonotype has more than one count but fewer than ten. The gene calls are TRBV11-3 and TRBJ2-5, with 10 bases that match TRBD2. This CDR3 contains 17 residues. V was clipped by 0 bases and J by 4 bases; unmatched bases: 8. Germline values: CDR1 SGHNT, CDR2 YENEEA. The CDR3 DNA reads TGTGCCAGCAGCTTAGATTCTCTAGCGGGAGTCCGAGAGACCCAGTACTTC. It is translated as CASSLDSLAGVRETQYF.

The table lists this clonotype with many counts. V and J are TRBV20-1 and TRBJ2-7; weak D call: TRBD2 (5 bases). The germline V gene has CDR1 DFQATT and CDR2 SNEGSKA (reference sequence). The CDR3 totals 12 residues. V was shortened by 2 bases and J by 7 bases, with 12 bases between the two germline ends. The CDR3 nucleotides read TGCAGTGCTAGATGGTCTCGAGGGGAGCAGTACTTC. Encoded protein: CSARWSRGEQYF.

This rearrangement joins TRBV11-2 to TRBJ2-1; 8 bases are a match to TRBD2. This CDR3 is 16 amino acids long. Germline-derived CDR1 and CDR2 are SGHAT and FQNNGV. V dropped 5 bases and J dropped 2; count of bases not matched to a gene: 8. In DNA, the CDR3 is TGTGCCAGCAGCATGATAGCGGGGCCGACCTACAATGAGCAGTTCTTC. As protein: CASSMIAGPTYNEQFF.

In this sample, this clonotype turned up many times. The gene calls are TRBV5-6 and TRBJ1-1; D not certain. CDR1 is SGHDT and CDR2 is YYEEEE in the germline V gene. Trimming shortened V by 5 bases and J by 1 base, and 9 bases separated the two germline ends. The CDR3 contains 13 residues. This CDR3 is CASRPGPNTEAFF. CDR3 nucleotide sequence: TGTGCCAGCAGACCCGGGCCGAACACTGAAGCTTTCTTT.

This clonotype came up many times. The CDR3 nucleotides are TGCAGTGCTAGTGGCCGCGATGAGCAGTTCTTC. It yields the protein CSASGRDEQFF. This rearrangement joins TRBV20-1 to TRBJ2-1; D is undetermined. The germline V gene encodes CDR1 DFQATT and CDR2 SNEGSKA (reference sequence). The CDR3 has 11 amino acids. The V end lost 3 bases, the J end lost 8 bases, and 8 bases lay between the germline ends.

Many counts were recorded for this clonotype. The gene calls are TRBV12-3 or TRBV12-4 and TRBJ2-2; D gene unclear. Trimming shortened V by 3 bases and J by 9 bases, and 8 bases separated the two germline ends. CDR3 length equals 12 residues. In DNA, the CDR3 is TGTGCCAGCAGTTTGAACGGAAGGGAGCTGTTTTTT. It translates to CASSLNGRELFF.

For this clonotype: Relative to the germline gene, one junction end is altered; a read error may explain this. V gene TRBV23-1 combines with J gene TRBJ2-7; 11 positions agree with TRBD1. TRBV23-1 is assigned to the ORF class and has an uncertain function. CDR3 length: 15 amino acids. In DNA form, the CDR3 reads TGCACCAGCAGGATAGGACAGGGGGCTTTTAACGAGCAGTACTTC. Its translation is CTSRIGQGAFNEQYF.

This clonotype was seen a few times. The genes are TRBV18 and TRBJ2-2, with TRBD1 as a possible D gene (6 bases). This CDR3 is built from 17 residues. The V gene's germline CDR1 is KGHSH and CDR2 LQKENI. V dropped 4 bases and J dropped 1 base, with 16 bases sitting between them. The CDR3 DNA is TGTGCCAGCTCACGTGTACAGGGAGTAGGGAACACCGGGGAGCTGTTTTTT. This encodes CASSRVQGVGNTGELFF.

The chain carries TRBV11-1 and TRBJ1-1; D gene ambiguous. There are 16 residues in the CDR3. Germline loops: CDR1 SGHAT, CDR2 FQDESV (reference sequence). V shed 5 bases and J shed 0 bases, with 16 bases lying between them. The CDR3 reads CASSPWVERMNTEAFF. CDR3 coding DNA: TGTGCCAGCAGCCCCTGGGTAGAACGCATGAACACTGAAGCTTTCTTT.

In its sample, this clonotype was seen many times. The gene calls are TRBV5-1 and TRBJ2-3; the D is unclear. The germline CDR1 and CDR2 sequences are SGHRS and YFSETQ. The CDR3 spans 14 residues. The V end was cut by 0 bases, the J end by 2 bases, with 7 bases between. The CDR3 sequence: CASSLVLVTDTQYF. For the CDR3, the DNA is TGCGCCAGCAGCTTGGTTCTAGTCACAGATACGCAGTATTTT.

This clonotype was seen at least ten times. The chain carries TRBV12-3 or TRBV12-4 and TRBJ2-1; D tentatively reads TRBD1 or TRBD2 (5 bases each). The CDR3 has 12 residues. V dropped 6 bases and J dropped 6 bases, with 9 bases sitting between them. The CDR3: CASSGTLNEQFF. In DNA, the CDR3 is TGTGCCAGCAGCGGGACCCTCAATGAGCAGTTCTTC.

A single count supports this clonotype. The gene calls are TRBV9 and TRBJ2-7; D is possibly TRBD2 (6 bases). This CDR3 is 15 amino acids long. Looked up from germline, CDR1 is SGDLS and CDR2 is YYNGEE. Trimming stripped 0 bases from V and 2 bases from J, with 12 bases between. CDR3 sequence (DNA): TGTGCCAGCAGCGTAGAGGGGCGGGGAGCCTACGAGCAGTACTTC. This codes for CASSVEGRGAYEQYF.